This T cell receptor (beta chain) was documented in a study of cytomegalovirus exposure and HLA in healthy donors. Whole-study context: Later, an analysis reported that the roughly 120 validation repertoires had used the same platform as the 666 first-cohort repertoires.

Germline values: CDR1 MNHEY, CDR2 SVGAGI. The CDR3 is made up of 15 amino acids. Unmatched junction bases numbered 3, after V lost 4 bases and J lost 1 base. On this clone: Antigen unknown.

Generated by immunoSEQ multiplex PCR, the TCRdb table keeps only in-frame clones and is missing some. The data contain hundreds of thousands of clones, about nine tenths of them seen just once; the ten biggest clones take up approximately 0.86%. The study's findings and limits: Reportedly, diagnosis of cytomegalovirus status by the classifier showed high specificity and sensitivity. A subsequent analysis found that TCR clusters from the first cohort also tended to co-occur in the roughly 120 validation repertoires, with around 94% of cluster scores above 0.

This TCR derives from a woman under 30 in good health and CMV-seronegative. Specimen: PBMCs. The rearrangement links TRBV6-5 to TRBJ2-2; 7 nucleotides agree with TRBD1. CDR3 in amino acids: CASSFRTGNTGELFF. CDR3 coding DNA: TGTGCCAGCAGTTTCAGGACAGGGAACACCGGGGAGCTGTTTTTT.